Below, 23 T cell receptor beta chains from the same sample are listed, as sequenced in a study of blood T cell repertoires in COVID-19. Repertoires were generated with immunoSEQ multiplex PCR, while TCRdb's copy carries only in-frame clones and drops some. Here the sample spans approximately 150,000 clones, about four fifths being singletons. The sequenced sample was peripheral blood. These receptors came from a woman in her fifties or sixties with COVID-19, enrolled during active disease.

V usage is TRBV9 and J usage is TRBJ2-1, with D possibly TRBD1 on 6 matching bases. The CDR3 is 13 residues long. Germline CDR1 reads SGDLS; CDR2 reads YYNGEE. V was shortened by 1 base and J by 7 bases, with 9 bases between the two germline ends. As DNA, the CDR3 is TGTGCCAGCAGCGTAACGACAGGTAATGAGCAGTTCTTC. Protein product: CASSVTTGNEQFF.

This clone was detected a few times. The chain uses TRBV19 and TRBJ1-5; D remains ambiguous. Trimming removed 4 bases from V and 3 bases from J, with 19 bases in between. Germline lookup yields CDR1 LNHDA and CDR2 SQIVND (reference sequence). This CDR3 spans 17 amino acids. DNA for the CDR3: TGTGCCAGTAGTACTATTACAGCCGGGGTAACCAATCAGCCCCAGCATTTT. The encoded protein is CASSTITAGVTNQPQHF.

The CDR3 is CASSDTPVGRGFFDEQFF. Here the CDR3 DNA reads TGTGCCAGCAGTGACACCCCCGTGGGACGGGGGTTTTTCGATGAGCAGTTCTTC. The chain couples TRBV6-4 to TRBJ2-1, with D maybe TRBD2 (6 bases). Germline CDR1 reads MRHNA; CDR2 reads SNTAGT. The CDR3 is 18 amino acids. The ends were cut back, 2 bases at V and 8 bases at J, with 25 bases in the middle.

The chain uses TRBV7-9 and TRBJ2-7; 8 bases match TRBD1. Per the germline V gene, CDR1 is SEHNR and CDR2 is FQNEAQ (reference sequence). The CDR3 has 13 amino acids. V gave up 5 bases and J gave up 6 bases; unmatched junction bases: 6. This CDR3 reads CASSGTGVTEQYF. The CDR3, as DNA: TGTGCCAGCAGCGGGACAGGAGTAACCGAGCAGTACTTC.

This clone came up once. The J gene is TRBJ2-1, the V gene TRBV24-1, with TRBD2 identical over 12 bases. J was trimmed by 8 bases and V by 5 bases; bases with no gene match: 6. Germline V gene data show CDR1 as KGHDR and CDR2 as SFDVKD. The CDR3 sequence is 15 residues long. The CDR3 DNA is TGTGCCACCAGTGTAGGACTAGCGGGGTTGTATGAGCAGTTCTTC. It translates to CATSVGLAGLYEQFF.

The V and J genes are TRBV28 and TRBJ2-7, with TRBD2 matching over 10 bases. V lost 4 bases to trimming and J lost 7 bases; unmatched junction nucleotides: 13. CDR3 length: 16 residues. The germline V gene has CDR1 MDHEN and CDR2 SYDVKM. CDR3 sequence: CASSSIRTSGPTEQYF. CDR3 nucleotide sequence: TGTGCCAGCAGTTCGATTCGGACTAGCGGACCTACAGAGCAGTACTTC.

This clone was found a few times. This chain links TRBV25-1 with TRBJ2-2; 7 bases are a match to TRBD1. The CDR3 is 15 residues long. Germline V gives CDR1 MGHDK, CDR2 SYGVNS. After removal of 9 bases from V and 2 bases from J, the junction contained 9 bases not matched to a gene. For the CDR3, the DNA is TGTGCCAGAATTTTTAGGGACAGTAACACCGGGGAGCTGTTTTTT. Residues: CARIFRDSNTGELFF.

V usage is TRBV11-2 and J usage is TRBJ1-2; no firm D call. Germline CDR1 SGHAT, CDR2 FQNNGV. The CDR3 loop spans 13 amino acids. V gave up 0 bases and J gave up 5 bases, with 7 bases separating them. The CDR3 nucleotides read TGTGCCAGCAGCTTAGATCCAGATTATGGCTACACCTTC. The encoded protein is CASSLDPDYGYTF.

The CDR3 loop is CASAGTDNTGELFF. The CDR3 DNA sequence: TGTGCCAGCGCCGGGACAGATAACACCGGGGAGCTGTTTTTT. This sequence joins TRBV6-5 and TRBJ2-2; 7 bases are shared with TRBD1. The CDR3 consists of 14 residues. The junction had 5 bases not matched to a gene; V was cut back by 8 bases and J by 2 bases. Per the germline V gene, CDR1 is MNHEY and CDR2 is SVGAGI.

This rearrangement joins TRBV19 to TRBJ1-5; D gene ambiguous. Trimming left V 2 bases short and J 6 bases short, with 14 bases between. CDR1 is LNHDA and CDR2 is SQIVND in the germline V gene (reference sequence). The CDR3 is made up of 15 amino acids. CDR3 residues: CASSISRLSGQPQHF. CDR3 bases: TGTGCCAGTAGTATAAGCCGCCTAAGCGGTCAGCCCCAGCATTTT.

The V call is TRBV6-5, the J call TRBJ2-5, with D uncertain. The CDR3 is made up of 13 amino acids. V shed 7 bases and J shed 1 base, with 10 bases lying between them. Germline loops: CDR1 MNHEY, CDR2 SVGAGI. CDR3 loop: CASMTSAQETQYF. CDR3 DNA sequence: TGTGCCAGCATGACGAGCGCCCAAGAGACCCAGTACTTC.

The V gene is TRBV21-1, the J gene TRBJ1-5. TRBV21-1 is a pseudogene segment. The CDR3 has 15 amino acids. CDR3 bases: TGTGCCAGCAGCAAAGTCAGGGACTGGTATCAGCCCCAGCATTTT. It specifies CASSKVRDWYQPQHF.

CDR3: CASSYDRISYEQYF. In DNA form, the CDR3 reads TGTGCCAGCAGTTACGACAGGATCTCCTACGAGCAGTACTTC. The rearrangement joins TRBV6-6 to TRBJ2-7, with D perhaps TRBD1 (6 bases). This CDR3 comprises 14 residues. The germline V and J ends were trimmed by 2 bases and 0 bases, with 8 bases remaining between them. Germline V CDR1 and CDR2: MNHNY, SVGAGI (reference sequence).

This sequence joins TRBV18 and TRBJ2-3; TRBD1 matches at 10 bases. Looked up from germline, CDR1 is KGHSH and CDR2 is LQKENI. V was clipped by 5 bases and J by 0 bases; unmatched bases: 5. There are 16 residues in the CDR3. CDR3 protein: CASSTSGQGSTDTQYF. The CDR3, as DNA: TGTGCCAGCTCAACGTCGGGACAGGGGAGCACAGATACGCAGTATTTT.

V and J are TRBV11-3 and TRBJ2-2; D is undetermined. Deletions cut 5 bases from V and 4 bases from J, with 11 bases between. Germline lookup yields CDR1 SGHNT and CDR2 YENEEA. The CDR3 loop spans 14 amino acids. The CDR3 sequence is CASSPGPSTGELFF. The CDR3, as DNA: TGTGCCAGCAGCCCGGGTCCATCCACCGGGGAGCTGTTTTTT.

This clone has just a few counts. The chain has TRBV18 and TRBJ1-5, with no clear D. This CDR3 has 16 amino acids. V was trimmed by 3 bases and J by 3 bases, leaving 15 bases between them. Germline V gene lookup returns CDR1 KGHSH and CDR2 LQKENI. CDR3 protein: CASSPGEGGDNQPQHF. The CDR3 region has the DNA TGTGCCAGCTCACCCGGGGAGGGTGGCGACAATCAGCCCCAGCATTTT.

This chain connects TRBV5-1 to TRBJ2-1; D unclear. Germline values: CDR1 SGHRS, CDR2 YFSETQ. The CDR3 has 17 residues. V was clipped by 0 bases and J by 0 bases, with 13 bases between them. In DNA form, the CDR3 reads TGCGCCAGCAGCTTGGGGCCGGTTTGGAGCTCCTACAATGAGCAGTTCTTC. This translates into CASSLGPVWSSYNEQFF.

As concerns this clone: A junction end diverges from the germline sequence, so it may reflect a read error. The genes are TRBV6-5 and TRBJ2-5; weak D call: TRBD2 (5 bases). This CDR3 region has 16 residues. From germline, CDR1 is MNHEY and CDR2 SVGAGI. This chain's CDR3 is CTSSYVGTAVQETQYF. The CDR3 DNA is TGTACCAGCAGTTACGTTGGAACAGCGGTTCAAGAGACCCAGTACTTC.

The chain is built from TRBV10-3 and TRBJ2-1; D might be TRBD1 (5 bases). V was pared by 6 bases and J by 8 bases, with 11 bases between. The CDR3 is 12 residues long. The germline V gene encodes CDR1 ENHRY and CDR2 SYGVKD. The CDR3 reads CAIRPGPYEQFF. The CDR3 DNA reads TGTGCCATCAGGCCAGGGCCCTATGAGCAGTTCTTC.

This chain joins TRBV7-8 and TRBJ2-7; D gene ambiguous. In germline, CDR1 is SGHVS, CDR2 FQNEAQ. Trimming removed 4 bases at V and 2 bases at J, with 3 bases between. This CDR3 has 11 residues. Written as DNA, the CDR3 is TGTGCCAGCAGCTATACCTACGAGCAGTACTTC. Protein: CASSYTYEQYF.

The chain employs TRBV7-3 and TRBJ2-1; TRBD1 aligns across 8 bases. V lost 4 bases, J lost 6 bases, and 5 bases stayed unmatched. The CDR3 extends over 14 amino acids. Germline CDR1 reads SGHTA; CDR2 reads FQGTGA. The CDR3 coding sequence is TGTGCCAGCAGCTCCGGACAGGGAGGCAATGAGCAGTTCTTC. Its protein is CASSSGQGGNEQFF.

The chain uses TRBV7-3 and TRBJ2-2; TRBD2 might be the D (5 bases). The CDR3 runs to 14 residues. Germline loops: CDR1 SGHTA, CDR2 FQGTGA. V was cut by 4 bases and J by 1 base, with 7 bases left in between. As DNA, the CDR3 is TGTGCCAGCAGCTCGGGGTGGAACACCGGGGAGCTGTTTTTT. It yields the protein CASSSGWNTGELFF.

This sequence joins TRBV28 and TRBJ2-2; 8 bases are shared with TRBD1. This CDR3 spans 16 amino acids. Per germline, CDR1 MDHEN and CDR2 SYDVKM. V was pared by 2 bases and J by 7 bases, with 9 bases of the junction left unmatched. CDR3 region: CASSLPPGQGIGELFF. DNA of the CDR3: TGTGCCAGCAGTTTACCTCCCGGACAGGGAATCGGGGAGCTGTTTTTT.